A single sample is the source of the 5 T cell receptor beta chains below, sequenced in a study of somatic mutations in cytotoxic T cells in rheumatoid arthritis. Sequencing was performed with immunoSEQ multiplex PCR; in TCRdb, only in-frame clones are kept and a portion is missing. The table shows around 20,000 clones, with around 67% occurring only once. The sequencing sample was made of CD8+ T cells sorted from blood. The receptor source for this set is an adult with rheumatoid arthritis.

This clone was counted a few times. The chain recombines TRBV18 with TRBJ1-6; no clear D. CDR3 length: 15 amino acids. Trimming took 2 bases from V and 5 from J, leaving 10 bases between them. Germline loops: CDR1 KGHSH, CDR2 LQKENI. CDR3 sequence: CASSPKQWDNSPLHF. CDR3 DNA: TGTGCCAGCTCACCAAAACAGTGGGATAATTCACCCCTCCACTTT.

The chain couples TRBV6-5 to TRBJ1-1; TRBD1 matches at 10 bases. V lost 3 bases, J lost 11 bases, and 3 bases stayed unmatched. The CDR3 consists of 12 residues. Germline V gene data show CDR1 as MNHEY and CDR2 as SVGAGI. The CDR3 DNA sequence: TGTGCCAGCAGTTATAGACAGGGGGCGGCTTTCTTT. Amino acid sequence: CASSYRQGAAFF.

The CDR3 DNA reads TGTGCCAGCAGCTTAGCGGTCCGGTTTGCCGGGGAGCTGTTTTTT. Translating gives CASSLAVRFAGELFF. The genes are TRBV7-9 and TRBJ2-2; D is unresolved. The length of the CDR3 is 15 residues. CDR1 is SEHNR and CDR2 is FQNEAQ in the germline V gene (reference sequence). V lost 0 bases and J 6 bases, leaving 11 bases between the germline ends.

J is TRBJ2-7 and V is TRBV6-6, with 11 bases matching TRBD1. V was pared by 5 bases and J by 4 bases, with 4 bases of the junction left unmatched. Looked up from germline, CDR1 is MNHNY and CDR2 is SVGAGI (reference sequence). This CDR3 spans 14 amino acids. The CDR3 DNA sequence: TGTGCCAGCAGTGGGGACAGGGGGATTTACGAGCAGTACTTC. Encoded protein: CASSGDRGIYEQYF.

The J gene is TRBJ1-1, the V gene TRBV19, with TRBD1 as a possible D gene (5 bases). Per germline, CDR1 LNHDA and CDR2 SQIVND (reference sequence). The CDR3 loop spans 14 amino acids. V was shortened by 6 bases and J by 3 bases, with 14 bases between the two germline ends. CDR3 nucleotide sequence: TGTGCCAGTAGGGGGACTTACGACCACACTGAAGCTTTCTTT. Protein sequence: CASRGTYDHTEAFF.